This entry features one T cell receptor beta chain sequence. TCRbeta library construction was performed incorporating unique molecular identifiers. MiXCR was run by TCRdb on the PCR reads, yielding one entry per CDR3 protein. The sample lists almost 400,000 distinct CDR3 sequences, about a fifth occurring once. V was pared by 5 bases and J by 4 bases, with 10 bases between. The CDR3 covers 13 residues. Germline lookup yields CDR1 SGHAT and CDR2 FQNNGV. The data stem from a study of T-cell reconstitution after alpha-beta-depleted transplantation in children. The specimen comprised PBMCs from the stem cell graft donor, sampled from the stem cell graft. This sequence originates from a human donor who donated a stem cell graft to a child with acute myeloid leukemia. J is TRBJ2-3 and V is TRBV11-2; D remains ambiguous. The CDR3 protein is CASSVLSSDTQYF. CDR3 bases: TGTGCCAGCAGCGTACTAAGTTCAGATACGCAGTATTTT.